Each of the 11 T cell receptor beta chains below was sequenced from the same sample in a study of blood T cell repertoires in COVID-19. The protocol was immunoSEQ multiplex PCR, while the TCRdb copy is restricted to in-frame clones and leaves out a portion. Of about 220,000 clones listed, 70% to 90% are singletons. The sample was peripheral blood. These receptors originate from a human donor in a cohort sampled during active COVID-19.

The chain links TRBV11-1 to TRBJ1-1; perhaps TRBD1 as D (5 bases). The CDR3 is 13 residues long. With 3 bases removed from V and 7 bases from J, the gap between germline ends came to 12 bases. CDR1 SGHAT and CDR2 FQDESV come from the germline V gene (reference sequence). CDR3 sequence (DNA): TGTGCCAGCAGCTTCGGAGTCGGGGGTGAAGCTTTCTTT. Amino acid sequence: CASSFGVGGEAFF.

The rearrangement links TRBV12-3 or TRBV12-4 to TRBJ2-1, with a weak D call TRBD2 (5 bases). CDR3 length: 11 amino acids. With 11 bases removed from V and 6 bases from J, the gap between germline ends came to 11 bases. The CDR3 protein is CACEGGNEQFF. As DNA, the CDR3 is TGTGCCTGTGAGGGTGGCAATGAGCAGTTCTTC.

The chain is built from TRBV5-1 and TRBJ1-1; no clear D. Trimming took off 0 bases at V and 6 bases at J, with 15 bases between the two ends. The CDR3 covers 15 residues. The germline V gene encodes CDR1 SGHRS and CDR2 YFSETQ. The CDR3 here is CASSLEGTQRAEAFF. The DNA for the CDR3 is TGCGCCAGCAGCTTGGAAGGCACCCAGAGGGCTGAAGCTTTCTTT.

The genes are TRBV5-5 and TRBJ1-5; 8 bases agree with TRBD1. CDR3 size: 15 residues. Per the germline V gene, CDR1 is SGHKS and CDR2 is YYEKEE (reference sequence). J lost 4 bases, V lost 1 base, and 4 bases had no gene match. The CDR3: CASSLRGTGNQPQHF. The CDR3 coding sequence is TGTGCCAGCAGCTTGCGAGGGACAGGTAATCAGCCCCAGCATTTT.

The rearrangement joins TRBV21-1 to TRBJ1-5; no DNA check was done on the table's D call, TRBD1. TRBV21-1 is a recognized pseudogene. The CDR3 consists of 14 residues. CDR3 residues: CASNRDRDDQPQHF. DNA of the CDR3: TGTGCCAGCAACCGGGACAGGGATGATCAGCCCCAGCATTTT.

The CDR3 protein is CATSDSWGHYNEQFF. The DNA of the CDR3 is TGTGCCACCAGTGATAGTTGGGGGCACTACAATGAGCAGTTCTTC. The chain employs TRBV24-1 and TRBJ2-1, with D perhaps TRBD1 (6 bases). The V gene lost 3 bases and the J gene lost 3 bases, with 11 bases spanning the gap. CDR1 and CDR2 (germline): KGHDR, SFDVKD. The CDR3 has 15 residues.

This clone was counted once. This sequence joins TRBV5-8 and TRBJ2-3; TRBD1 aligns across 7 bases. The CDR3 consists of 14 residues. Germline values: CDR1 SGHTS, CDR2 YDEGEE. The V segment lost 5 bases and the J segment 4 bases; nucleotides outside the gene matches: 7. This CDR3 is CASRFITGADTQYF. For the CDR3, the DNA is TGTGCCAGCAGGTTCATTACAGGGGCAGATACGCAGTATTTT.

The CDR3 sequence: CASSDLTGLGVYEQYF. DNA of the CDR3: TGTGCCAGCAGTGACCTGACAGGCCTAGGGGTCTACGAGCAGTACTTC. The V gene is TRBV6-1, the J gene TRBJ2-7; TRBD1 might be the D (6 bases). Germline CDR1 is MNHNS and CDR2 is SASEGT. This CDR3 has 16 amino acids. Trimming removed 3 bases at V and 3 bases at J, with 18 bases between.

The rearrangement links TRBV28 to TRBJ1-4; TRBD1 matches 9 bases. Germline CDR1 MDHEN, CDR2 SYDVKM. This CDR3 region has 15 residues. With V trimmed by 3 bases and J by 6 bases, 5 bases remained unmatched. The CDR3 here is CASSFVGQGDEKLFF. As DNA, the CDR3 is TGTGCCAGCAGTTTCGTGGGACAGGGAGATGAAAAACTGTTTTTT.

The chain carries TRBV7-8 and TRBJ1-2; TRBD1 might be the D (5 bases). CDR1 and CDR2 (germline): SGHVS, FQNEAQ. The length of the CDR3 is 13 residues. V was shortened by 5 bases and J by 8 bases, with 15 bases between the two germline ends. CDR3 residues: CASSGGGRGGYTF. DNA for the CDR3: TGTGCCAGCAGCGGCGGGGGTAGGGGAGGCTACACCTTC.

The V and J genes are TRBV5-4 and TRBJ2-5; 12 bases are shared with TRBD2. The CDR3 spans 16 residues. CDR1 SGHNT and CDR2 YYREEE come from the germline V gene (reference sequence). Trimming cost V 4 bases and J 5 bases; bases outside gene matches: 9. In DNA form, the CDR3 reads TGTGCCAGCAGCACCGGACTAGCGGGACAGGAGGAGACCCAGTACTTC. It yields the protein CASSTGLAGQEETQYF.